The next 24 T cell receptor beta chains were all read from a single sample in a study of cytomegalovirus exposure and HLA in healthy donors. 13 Jbeta primers and 60 Vbeta primers were used for the PCR. Only in-frame clones appear in the TCRdb table, and some are missing; sequencing was by immunoSEQ multiplex PCR. The table shows approximately 150,000 clones, with roughly three quarters occurring only once. Material for sequencing was PBMCs. These receptors came from a man between 18 and 35 years old in good health and CMV-seropositive.

This clone occurred a few times. The rearrangement links TRBV29-1 to TRBJ2-1; 7 bases agree with TRBD1. Germline CDR1 and CDR2: SQVTM and ANQGSEA. CDR3 length: 13 amino acids. The ends lost 3 bases at V and 4 bases at J; junction bases unmatched: 3. CDR3 in amino acids: CSVDWTGYNEQFF. The DNA for the CDR3 is TGCAGCGTTGACTGGACAGGTTACAATGAGCAGTTCTTC.

V gene TRBV6-1 combines with J gene TRBJ1-1; D not resolved. The CDR3 has 13 amino acids. V was cut by 0 bases and J by 5 bases, with 7 bases left in between. Germline CDR1 reads MNHNS; CDR2 reads SASEGT. The DNA for the CDR3 is TGTGCCAGCAGTGAAGCCGTTAGAACTGAAGCTTTCTTT. It codes for CASSEAVRTEAFF.

This clone was detected a few times. V gene TRBV6-1 combines with J gene TRBJ2-7, with 9 bases matching TRBD1. This CDR3 comprises 12 residues. V dropped 6 bases and J dropped 3; count of bases not matched to a gene: 0. Germline CDR1 is MNHNS and CDR2 is SASEGT. The CDR3 DNA sequence: TGTGCCAGCAGGGACAGGGGCTACGAGCAGTACGTC. It encodes CASRDRGYEQYV.

The chain carries TRBV4-2 and TRBJ1-4; unclear D gene. V lost 1 base and J 8 bases, leaving 5 bases between the germline ends. The germline CDR1 and CDR2 sequences are LGHNA and YNFKEQ. CDR3 length: 12 amino acids. CDR3 sequence: CASSQGGEKLFF. The CDR3 DNA sequence: TGTGCCAGCAGCCAAGGAGGGGAAAAACTGTTTTTT.

CDR3 DNA: TGTGCCAGCAGTTTGAGGGGGGGTTCTGGGGCCAACGTCCTGACTTTC. Its protein product is CASSLRGGSGANVLTF. J is TRBJ2-6 and V is TRBV6-5; D is perhaps TRBD2 (7 bases). Deletions cut 4 bases from V and 1 base from J, with 11 bases between. The germline V gene encodes CDR1 MNHEY and CDR2 SVGAGI. The CDR3 consists of 16 residues.

This chain joins TRBV18 and TRBJ1-1; 8 nucleotides line up with TRBD1. This CDR3 has 15 amino acids. Trimming cost V 3 bases and J 4 bases; bases outside gene matches: 7. CDR1 KGHSH and CDR2 LQKENI come from the germline V gene. The CDR3 loop is CASSPRTGRVTEAFF. DNA for the CDR3: TGTGCCAGCTCACCTAGGACAGGGAGGGTCACTGAAGCTTTCTTT. Full variable domain (rest looked up from reference TRBV18 and TRBJ1-1): NAGVMQNPRHLVRRRGQEARLRCSPMKGHSHVYWYRQLPEEGLKFMVYLQKENIIDESGMPKERFSAEFPKEGPSILRIQQVVRGDSAAYFCASSPRTGRVTEAFFGQGTRLTVV.

The rearrangement uses TRBV5-4 and TRBJ1-1, with a tentative D call TRBD1 (6 bases). This CDR3 has 15 amino acids. Trimming removed 0 bases at V and 4 bases at J, with 13 bases between. Germline-derived CDR1 and CDR2 are SGHNT and YYREEE (reference sequence). Here the CDR3 reads CASSLAGRGATEAFF. The CDR3 DNA reads TGTGCCAGCAGCTTGGCCGGCAGGGGTGCCACTGAAGCTTTCTTT. Full variable domain (rest looked up from reference TRBV5-4 and TRBJ1-1): ETGVTQSPTHLIKTRGQQVTLRCSSQSGHNTVSWYQQALGQGPQFIFQYYREEENGRGNFPPRFSGLQFPNYSSELNVNALELDDSALYLCASSLAGRGATEAFFGQGTRLTVV.

This clone was detected once. The chain links TRBV11-3 to TRBJ2-7, with 8 bases aligning to TRBD2. The CDR3 spans 16 residues. In germline, CDR1 is SGHNT, CDR2 YENEEA. J was trimmed by 5 bases and V by 1 base; bases with no gene match: 10. The CDR3 sequence: CASSLASGLGGHEQYV. The CDR3 DNA is TGTGCCAGCAGCTTAGCATCGGGACTAGGCGGTCACGAGCAGTACGTC.

This clone was observed a handful of times. V usage is TRBV19 and J usage is TRBJ1-5, with unresolved D. CDR1 is LNHDA and CDR2 is SQIVND in the germline V gene (reference sequence). This CDR3 has 14 residues. The V end lost 7 bases, the J end lost 4 bases, and 14 bases lay between the germline ends. The CDR3 loop is CASTQVKMNQPQHF. The CDR3 nucleotides are TGTGCCAGTACCCAGGTAAAAATGAATCAGCCCCAGCATTTT.

V usage is TRBV6-1 and J usage is TRBJ1-1; the match to TRBD1 covers 7 bases. Unmatched junction bases numbered 4, after V lost 6 bases and J lost 0 bases. In germline, CDR1 is MNHNS, CDR2 SASEGT. The CDR3 length is 14 residues. In DNA, the CDR3 is TGTGCCAGCAGGGCCGGGACAGTGAACACTGAAGCTTTCTTT. Translated, it gives CASRAGTVNTEAFF.

The chain joins TRBV11-1 to TRBJ1-4, with no clear D. The length of the CDR3 is 14 residues. From germline, CDR1 is SGHAT and CDR2 FQDESV (reference sequence). The germline V and J ends were trimmed by 4 bases and 7 bases, with 13 bases remaining between them. The CDR3 here is CASSSGGSGEKLFF. The CDR3 DNA reads TGTGCCAGCAGCTCCGGAGGCAGCGGTGAAAAACTGTTTTTT.

The sample holds a few counts of this clone. CDR3 in DNA: TGTGCCAGCAGCCAAGATACAGGGGCTACGTTGAACACTGAAGCTTTCTTT. As protein: CASSQDTGATLNTEAFF. The chain is built from TRBV4-2 and TRBJ1-1, with 7 nucleotides matching TRBD1. Germline CDR1 LGHNA, CDR2 YNFKEQ. The CDR3 consists of 17 residues. The V gene end was trimmed by 0 bases and the J gene end by 0 bases; junction bases not matched to a gene: 7.

This clone was found a few times. This chain links TRBV5-1 with TRBJ1-1; D call uncertain. Trimming pared 4 bases from V and 3 bases from J, leaving 10 bases between. CDR1 and CDR2 (germline): SGHRS, YFSETQ. This CDR3 spans 13 amino acids. In DNA form, the CDR3 reads TGCGCCAGCAGCCTGAACCAGGACACTGAAGCTTTCTTT. Translating it yields CASSLNQDTEAFF.

This chain uses TRBV9 with TRBJ1-2, with D perhaps TRBD1 (6 bases). V was shortened by 3 bases and J by 8 bases, with 23 bases between the two germline ends. From germline, CDR1 is SGDLS and CDR2 YYNGEE. This CDR3 has 16 amino acids. DNA of the CDR3: TGTGCCAGCAGCGCCAGTCCCGGACAGCTTACAAGCGGCTACACCTTC. This sequence encodes CASSASPGQLTSGYTF.

The V and J genes are TRBV6-1 and TRBJ2-3, with D maybe TRBD1 (6 bases). This CDR3 has 12 amino acids. Germline CDR1 reads MNHNS; CDR2 reads SASEGT. Trimming stripped 4 bases from V and 10 bases from J, with 12 bases between. This CDR3 reads CASSGLGQSQYF. The CDR3 bases are TGTGCCAGCAGTGGGCTTGGACAGTCGCAGTATTTT.

This CDR3 is CASSTPGQGVYGYTF. In DNA, the CDR3 is TGTGCCAGCAGTACGCCGGGACAGGGTGTCTATGGCTACACCTTC. This chain joins TRBV6-5 and TRBJ1-2, with TRBD1 matching over 9 bases. Trimming at V came to 5 bases and at J to 4 bases, leaving 8 bases not matched to a gene. Germline CDR1 and CDR2: MNHEY and SVGAGI. CDR3 length: 15 amino acids.

The rearrangement joins TRBV6-5 to TRBJ2-7; TRBD2 matches 9 bases. J was trimmed by 6 bases and V by 2 bases; bases with no gene match: 2. The CDR3 extends over 13 amino acids. Germline-derived CDR1 and CDR2 are MNHEY and SVGAGI. The CDR3: CASSYGREGEQYV. DNA for the CDR3: TGTGCCAGCAGTTACGGGCGGGAGGGCGAGCAGTACGTC.

The rearrangement links TRBV6-5 to TRBJ2-3; 8 nucleotides match TRBD2. Trimming removed 8 bases from V and 5 bases from J; junction bases left unmatched: 6. CDR1 MNHEY and CDR2 SVGAGI come from the germline V gene. This CDR3 is 13 amino acids long. CDR3 bases: TGTGCCAGCGGCATAGCGGGGCGAGATACGCAGTATTTT. Translation gives CASGIAGRDTQYF.

V usage is TRBV5-6 and J usage is TRBJ1-4; D is undetermined. V was shortened by 3 bases and J by 7 bases, with 13 bases between the two germline ends. Looked up from germline, CDR1 is SGHDT and CDR2 is YYEEEE. This CDR3 comprises 14 residues. In DNA, the CDR3 is TGTGCCAGCAGCTCGTGGCGGCTTAGTGAAAAACTGTTTTTT. Amino acid sequence: CASSSWRLSEKLFF. Drawing the rest from reference TRBV5-6 and TRBJ1-4, the complete variable domain is DAGVTQSPTHLIKTRGQQVTLRCSPKSGHDTVSWYQQALGQGPQFIFQYYEEEERQRGNFPDRFSGHQFPNYSSELNVNALLLGDSALYLCASSSWRLSEKLFFGSGTQLSVL.

The chain carries TRBV6-5 and TRBJ1-4; 9 nucleotides match TRBD1. Germline CDR1 reads MNHEY; CDR2 reads SVGAGI. J gave up 4 bases and V 5 bases, and 2 bases lay outside the gene matches. The CDR3 totals 14 residues. Here the CDR3 DNA reads TGTGCCAGCAGTGTGGACAGGGGTAATGAAAAACTGTTTTTT. Its protein product is CASSVDRGNEKLFF.

This clone was recorded a few times. This chain uses TRBV13 with TRBJ1-4; TRBD1 agrees at 7 bases. The V gene end was trimmed by 2 bases and the J gene end by 8 bases; junction bases not matched to a gene: 5. Looked up from germline, CDR1 is PRHDT and CDR2 is FYEKMQ (reference sequence). This CDR3 spans 14 amino acids. Here the CDR3 reads CASSLPGGGEKLFF. The CDR3 bases are TGTGCCAGCAGCTTACCAGGGGGTGGCGAAAAACTGTTTTTT.

This clone was observed once. The V and J genes are TRBV6-1 and TRBJ1-2; weak D call: TRBD1 (6 bases). Germline values: CDR1 MNHNS, CDR2 SASEGT. V lost 3 bases and J lost 5, with 22 bases in between. This CDR3 spans 17 amino acids. CDR3 sequence: CASSEVESVWDTYGYTF. CDR3 bases: TGTGCCAGCAGTGAGGTTGAGTCAGTGTGGGACACATATGGCTACACCTTC.

The chain couples TRBV5-1 to TRBJ1-1; 8 nucleotides match TRBD1. The CDR3 is made up of 13 amino acids. The junction had 4 bases not matched to a gene; V was cut back by 8 bases and J by 1 base. Germline values: CDR1 SGHRS, CDR2 YFSETQ. CDR3 in DNA: TGCGCCAGTAATGGACAGGGGAACACTGAAGCTTTCTTT. This translates into CASNGQGNTEAFF.

This chain joins TRBV4-2 and TRBJ1-1; tentatively, D is TRBD1 (5 bases). The V end was cut by 0 bases, the J end by 3 bases, with 8 bases between. Germline values: CDR1 LGHNA, CDR2 YNFKEQ. This CDR3 is built from 14 residues. The CDR3 nucleotides read TGTGCCAGCAGCCAAGATCGGGGGTACACTGAAGCTTTCTTT. It is translated as CASSQDRGYTEAFF.